These 17 T cell receptor beta chains share one sample of origin, sequenced in a study of T cell responses to AZD1222 COVID-19 vaccine. Using immunoSEQ multiplex PCR, the repertoire was profiled, and TCRdb retains in-frame clones only, with some absent. This table has some 110,000 clones, approximately 87% appearing once. Specimen: peripheral blood, collected on day 0 of AZD1222 vaccination. Receptors originate from an adult in good health.

This clone was seen a few times. The chain links TRBV10-3 to TRBJ2-2; D unclear. In germline, CDR1 is ENHRY, CDR2 SYGVKD. The ends were cut back, 0 bases at V and 6 bases at J, with 8 bases in the middle. The CDR3 contains 14 residues. Here the CDR3 reads CAISESKYAGELFF. CDR3 nucleotide sequence: TGTGCCATCAGTGAGTCTAAGTACGCCGGGGAGCTGTTTTTT.

This chain links TRBV3-1 (or the pseudogene TRBV3-2) with TRBJ2-1, with D maybe TRBD2 (6 bases). V gave up 9 bases and J gave up 8 bases, with 14 bases separating them. CDR1 and CDR2 from the germline V gene are LGHDT and YNNKEL (reference sequence). This CDR3 contains 12 residues. The chain's CDR3 is CASSSVDDEQFF. The CDR3 bases are TGTGCCAGTTCTAGCGTTGACGATGAGCAGTTCTTC.

V is TRBV7-9 and J is TRBJ1-1; possible D gene TRBD1, 5 bases. This CDR3 is built from 16 residues. V was cut by 0 bases and J by 1 base, with 12 bases left in between. Germline V gene sequence: CDR1 SEHNR, CDR2 FQNEAQ (reference sequence). Written as DNA, the CDR3 is TGTGCCAGCAGCTTAGCGGGGCCAGGCCCGAACACTGAAGCTTTCTTT. Amino acids: CASSLAGPGPNTEAFF.

This chain uses TRBV19 with TRBJ2-1; TRBD2 matches 10 bases. Germline-derived CDR1 and CDR2 are LNHDA and SQIVND (reference sequence). After removal of 5 bases from V and 8 bases from J, the junction contained 6 bases not matched to a gene. CDR3 size: 14 residues. CDR3 sequence: CASSLAGVGDEQFF. The DNA of the CDR3 is TGTGCCAGTAGTCTAGCGGGAGTTGGGGATGAGCAGTTCTTC.

This rearrangement joins TRBV19 to TRBJ1-1; D call uncertain. The CDR3 extends over 15 amino acids. CDR1 and CDR2 (germline): LNHDA, SQIVND (reference sequence). Trimming pared 2 bases from V and 3 bases from J, leaving 13 bases between. DNA for the CDR3: TGTGCCAGTAGTATATTCCTCCAGGTGTACACTGAAGCTTTCTTT. Amino acid sequence: CASSIFLQVYTEAFF.

V and J are TRBV4-1 and TRBJ2-1, with 8 bases matching TRBD1. The germline gives CDR1 MGHRA, CDR2 YSYEKL. This CDR3 has 16 residues. Unmatched junction bases numbered 6, after V lost 4 bases and J lost 1 base. CDR3 bases: TGCGCCAGCAGCCCCTACAGGGGGAATTCCTACAATGAGCAGTTCTTC. Its protein is CASSPYRGNSYNEQFF.

V gene TRBV5-1 combines with J gene TRBJ1-3; no clear D. The CDR3 extends over 14 amino acids. The ends were cut back, 0 bases at V and 3 bases at J, with 7 bases in the middle. The germline CDR1 and CDR2 sequences are SGHRS and YFSETQ. CDR3 in DNA: TGCGCCAGCAGCTTGGGGTGGAATGGAAACACCATATATTTT. This codes for CASSLGWNGNTIYF.

V gene TRBV12-3 or TRBV12-4 combines with J gene TRBJ2-5; D is tentatively TRBD1 or TRBD2 (6 bases each). This CDR3 has 13 amino acids. V shed 2 bases and J shed 5 bases, with 9 bases lying between them. This CDR3 is CASSLRGAETQYF. The CDR3 DNA follows: TGTGCCAGCAGTTTAAGGGGGGCGGAGACCCAGTACTTC.

This chain connects TRBV14 to TRBJ1-1; tentative D call: TRBD1 (6 bases). The germline V gene has CDR1 SGHDN and CDR2 FVKESK. The germline V and J ends were trimmed by 2 bases and 10 bases, with 17 bases remaining between them. The CDR3 loop spans 14 amino acids. This CDR3 is CASSQMGGSVAAFF. In DNA, the CDR3 is TGTGCCAGCAGCCAAATGGGGGGCTCCGTTGCAGCTTTCTTT.

The V gene is TRBV5-1, the J gene TRBJ2-1; 10 bases are a match to TRBD2. Germline V gene lookup returns CDR1 SGHRS and CDR2 YFSETQ. The ends lost 1 base at V and 10 bases at J; junction bases unmatched: 5. CDR3 size: 14 residues. Here the CDR3 reads CASSLPSGGAEQFF. The CDR3 DNA follows: TGCGCCAGCAGCTTGCCCAGCGGGGGGGCGGAGCAGTTCTTC.

The gene calls are TRBV4-1 and TRBJ2-5, with D possibly called TRBD1 or TRBD2 (5 bases each). V shed 1 base and J shed 5 bases, with 14 bases lying between them. Germline assignment: CDR1 MGHRA and CDR2 YSYEKL. The CDR3 covers 15 residues. The CDR3 region is CASSQGGAGSETQYF. Written as DNA, the CDR3 is TGCGCCAGCAGCCAAGGAGGGGCAGGAAGCGAGACCCAGTACTTC.

This clone was picked up one time. J is TRBJ1-5 and V is TRBV18; D is unresolved. The CDR3 extends over 15 amino acids. Germline V CDR1 and CDR2: KGHSH, LQKENI. With 6 bases removed from V and 2 bases from J, the gap between germline ends came to 14 bases. The CDR3 DNA is TGTGCCAGCTCCGCGGAGACCTTAGGCAATCAGCCCCAGCATTTT. Its translation is CASSAETLGNQPQHF. The entire variable domain, with the rest obtained from reference TRBV18 and TRBJ1-5, is as follows: NAGVMQNPRHLVRRRGQEARLRCSPMKGHSHVYWYRQLPEEGLKFMVYLQKENIIDESGMPKERFSAEFPKEGPSILRIQQVVRGDSAAYFCASSAETLGNQPQHFGDGTRLSIL.

The chain combines TRBV7-3 with TRBJ1-1; D unresolved. V dropped 4 bases and J dropped 5 bases, with 11 bases sitting between them. The CDR3 has 13 residues. From germline, CDR1 is SGHTA and CDR2 FQGTGA. The CDR3 sequence is CASSSQVYTEAFF. The CDR3 nucleotides are TGTGCCAGCAGCTCCCAGGTGTATACTGAAGCTTTCTTT.

The genes are TRBV20-1 and TRBJ1-5, with D uncertain. The ends were cut back, 3 bases at V and 0 bases at J, with 6 bases in the middle. The CDR3 is 13 amino acids. Germline CDR1 reads DFQATT; CDR2 reads SNEGSKA (reference sequence). The CDR3 nucleotides read TGCAGTGCTAGTCTATATAGCAATCAGCCCCAGCATTTT. Its translation: CSASLYSNQPQHF.

The chain carries TRBV7-3 and TRBJ2-5; either TRBD1 or TRBD2 may supply D (6 bases each). The germline V and J ends were trimmed by 1 base and 5 bases, with 14 bases remaining between them. Germline CDR1 SGHTA, CDR2 FQGTGA. There are 15 residues in the CDR3. CDR3 loop: CASSLRTGGLETQYF. The CDR3 bases are TGTGCCAGCAGCTTAAGGACCGGGGGCCTGGAGACCCAGTACTTC.

The chain uses TRBV19 and TRBJ2-2, with D hard to call. Trimming stripped 10 bases from V and 5 bases from J, with 11 bases between. This CDR3 has 12 residues. CDR1 LNHDA and CDR2 SQIVND come from the germline V gene (reference sequence). CDR3 sequence reads: CATRPPTGELFF. The CDR3 DNA follows: TGTGCCACCAGGCCCCCTACCGGGGAGCTGTTTTTT.

This chain uses TRBV5-6 with TRBJ2-1; TRBD2 matches at 11 bases. Germline CDR1 reads SGHDT; CDR2 reads YYEEEE. The junction had 7 bases not matched to a gene; V was cut back by 3 bases and J by 8 bases. This CDR3 has 15 amino acids. The CDR3 DNA reads TGTGCCAGCAGCTCTCAGACTAGCGGGGTCTATGAGCAGTTCTTC. It encodes CASSSQTSGVYEQFF.